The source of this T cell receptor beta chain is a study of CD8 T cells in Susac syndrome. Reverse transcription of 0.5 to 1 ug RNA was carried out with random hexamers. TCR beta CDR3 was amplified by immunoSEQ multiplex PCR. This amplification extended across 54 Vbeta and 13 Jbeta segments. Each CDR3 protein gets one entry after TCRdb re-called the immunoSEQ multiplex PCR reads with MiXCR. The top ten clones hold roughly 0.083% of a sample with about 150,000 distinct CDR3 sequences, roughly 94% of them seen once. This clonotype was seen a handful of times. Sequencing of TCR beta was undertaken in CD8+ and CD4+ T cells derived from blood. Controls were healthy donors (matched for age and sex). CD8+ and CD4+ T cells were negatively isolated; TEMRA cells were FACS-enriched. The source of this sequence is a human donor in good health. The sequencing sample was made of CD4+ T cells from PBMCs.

The CDR3 sequence is CASSQATYEQYF. CDR3 nucleotides: TGTGCCAGCAGCCAGGCAACCTACGAGCAGTACTTC. V usage is TRBV3-1 and J usage is TRBJ2-7; D ambiguous. The length of the CDR3 is 12 residues. Germline assignment: CDR1 LGHDT and CDR2 YNNKEL (reference sequence). With 3 bases removed from V and 2 bases from J, the gap between germline ends came to 5 bases.